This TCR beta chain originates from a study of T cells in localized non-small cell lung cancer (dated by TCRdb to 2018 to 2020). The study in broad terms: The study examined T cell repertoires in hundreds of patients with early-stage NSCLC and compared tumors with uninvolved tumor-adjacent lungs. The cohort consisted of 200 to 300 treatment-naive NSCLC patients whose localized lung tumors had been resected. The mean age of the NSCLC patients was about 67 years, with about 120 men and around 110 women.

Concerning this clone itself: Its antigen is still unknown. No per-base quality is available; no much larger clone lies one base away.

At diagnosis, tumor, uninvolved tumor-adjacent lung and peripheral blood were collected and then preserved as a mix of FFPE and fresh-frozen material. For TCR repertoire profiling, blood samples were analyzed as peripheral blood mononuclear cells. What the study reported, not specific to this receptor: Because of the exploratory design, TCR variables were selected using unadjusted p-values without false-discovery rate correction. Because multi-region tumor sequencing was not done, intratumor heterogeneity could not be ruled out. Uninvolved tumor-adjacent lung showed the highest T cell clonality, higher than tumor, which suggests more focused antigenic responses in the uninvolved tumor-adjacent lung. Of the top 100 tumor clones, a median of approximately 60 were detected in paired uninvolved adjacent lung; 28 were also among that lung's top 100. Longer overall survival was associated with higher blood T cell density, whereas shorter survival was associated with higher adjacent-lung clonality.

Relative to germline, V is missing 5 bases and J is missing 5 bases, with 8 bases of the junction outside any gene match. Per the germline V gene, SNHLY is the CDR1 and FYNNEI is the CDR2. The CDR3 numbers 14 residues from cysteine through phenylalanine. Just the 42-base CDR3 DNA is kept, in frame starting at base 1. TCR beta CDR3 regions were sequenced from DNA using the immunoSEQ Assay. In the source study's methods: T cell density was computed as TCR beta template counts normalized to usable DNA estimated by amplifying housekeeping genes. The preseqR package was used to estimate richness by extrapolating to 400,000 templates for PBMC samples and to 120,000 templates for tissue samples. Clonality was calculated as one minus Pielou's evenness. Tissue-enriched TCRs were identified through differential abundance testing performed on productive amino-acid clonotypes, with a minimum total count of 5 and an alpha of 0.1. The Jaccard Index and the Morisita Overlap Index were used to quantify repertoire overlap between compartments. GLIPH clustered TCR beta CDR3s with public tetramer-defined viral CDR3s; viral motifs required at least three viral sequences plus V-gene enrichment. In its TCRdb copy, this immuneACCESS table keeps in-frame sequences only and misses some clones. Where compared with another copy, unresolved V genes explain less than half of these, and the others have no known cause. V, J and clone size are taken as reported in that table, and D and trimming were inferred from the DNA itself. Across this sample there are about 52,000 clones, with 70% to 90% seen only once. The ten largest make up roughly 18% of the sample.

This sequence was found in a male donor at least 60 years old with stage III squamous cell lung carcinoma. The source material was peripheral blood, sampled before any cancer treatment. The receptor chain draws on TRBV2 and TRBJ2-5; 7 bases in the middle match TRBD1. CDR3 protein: CASSRQGSEETQYF. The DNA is TGTGCCAGCAGTAGACAGGGCTCAGAGGAGACCCAGTACTTC.